This T cell receptor (beta chain) was sequenced for a study of coeliac disease. Study-level points and caveats: Active celiac intraepithelial and lamina propria samples had lower TRB and TRG clonality than control samples. Largely private TRB repertoires meant most sequences were sample-unique.

Each fraction contributed one roughly 520,000-cell aliquot for sequencing. V was clipped by 5 bases and J by 7 bases, with 15 bases between them. Germline V gene data show CDR1 as MDHEN and CDR2 as SYDVKM. The CDR3 loop spans 14 amino acids. This clone was counted between two and nine times. The antigen remains undetermined. Generated by immunoSEQ multiplex PCR, the TCRdb table keeps only in-frame clones and is missing some. In the table there are almost 5,500 clones, 50% to 70% of which are singletons. The TCR sequence derives from a woman aged 25 to 39 with active celiac disease. Sample: intraepithelial lymphocytes from the gut. The chain employs TRBV28 and TRBJ2-1; D unresolved. Written as DNA, the CDR3 is TGTGCCAGCAGTCCCGGGTCGGAAACGAATGAGCAGTTCTTC. It specifies CASSPGSETNEQFF.